These 9 T cell receptor beta chains originate from one sample sequenced in a study of post-analysis software for immune sequencing data. The antigens these receptors bind are not known. The authors incorporated unique molecular identifiers into the TCR beta cDNA libraries. TCRdb re-called the PCR reads with MiXCR, one entry per CDR3 protein. Of around 700,000 distinct CDR3 sequences in the sample, 59% were seen once. Study-wide results and limits: Controls showed lower frequencies than patients for several TRBV segments, and TRBV5-6, TRBV5-1 and TRBV20-1 were among these.

Input material: blood. Receptor source: a girl aged 2-10 years with multiple sclerosis.

The chain has TRBV5-1 and TRBJ2-2; D not certain. Per the germline V gene, CDR1 is SGHRS and CDR2 is YFSETQ. The CDR3 runs to 15 residues. V lost 1 base and J lost 0, with 7 bases in between. This CDR3 reads CASSLFEANTGELFF. The CDR3 nucleotides read TGCGCCAGCAGCTTGTTTGAGGCGAACACCGGGGAGCTGTTTTTT.

The CDR3, as DNA: TGTGCCAGCAGCTCCCCTACAGGGCTCAGGGAGACCCAGTACTTC. It codes for CASSSPTGLRETQYF. The chain has TRBV7-2 and TRBJ2-5; D might be TRBD1 (6 bases). The CDR3 is 15 amino acids. The germline gives CDR1 SGHTA, CDR2 FQGNSA. The V and J ends lost 4 bases and 5 bases respectively, with 17 bases between them.

The genes are TRBV5-1 and TRBJ2-1; tentative D call: TRBD2 (6 bases). The better agreement between TRBJ2-7 and the DNA end casts doubt on the J call. Looked up from germline, CDR1 is SGHRS and CDR2 is YFSETQ. This CDR3 contains 16 residues. Here the CDR3 reads CASSLEASVPSNEQYF. The CDR3 coding sequence is TGCGCCAGCAGCTTGGAAGCTAGCGTCCCTAGCAATGAGCAGTACTTC.

CDR3 nucleotides: TGCGCCAGCAGCACCCCGACAATGCGCGAGACCCAGTACTTC. This translates into CASSTPTMRETQYF. The chain recombines TRBV5-1 with TRBJ2-5; D gene unclear. Trimming removed 4 bases at V and 5 bases at J, with 15 bases between. Germline V gene lookup returns CDR1 SGHRS and CDR2 YFSETQ. This CDR3 spans 14 amino acids.

The chain couples TRBV7-9 to TRBJ2-1; no definite D call. V was clipped by 5 bases and J by 3 bases, with 20 bases between them. CDR1 and CDR2 from the germline V gene are SEHNR and FQNEAQ (reference sequence). This CDR3 contains 17 residues. The CDR3 DNA reads TGTGCCAGCAGCCTAAGGTTTCCGGTTTACAACTACAATGAGCAGTTCTTC. This codes for CASSLRFPVYNYNEQFF.

The chain combines TRBV20-1 with TRBJ2-7, with D tentatively TRBD2 (6 bases). CDR1 is DFQATT, CDR2 SNEGSKA, per germline (reference sequence). Trimming stripped 3 bases from V and 2 bases from J, with 14 bases between. The CDR3 totals 14 residues. This CDR3 is CSASSGLGPYEQYF. DNA of the CDR3: TGCAGTGCTAGTAGCGGCCTAGGCCCCTACGAGCAGTACTTC.

The chain carries TRBV10-3 and TRBJ1-2; D is ambiguous. From germline, CDR1 is ENHRY and CDR2 SYGVKD. V gave up 4 bases and J gave up 2 bases, with 8 bases separating them. The CDR3 covers 13 residues. The CDR3 here is CAISAPGNYGYTF. In DNA, the CDR3 is TGTGCCATCAGTGCGCCGGGGAACTATGGCTACACCTTC.

The chain couples TRBV20-1 to TRBJ1-6; 8 bases line up with TRBD1. CDR3 size: 15 residues. Trimming at V came to 1 base and at J to 8 bases, leaving 7 bases not matched to a gene. From germline, CDR1 is DFQATT and CDR2 SNEGSKA (reference sequence). CDR3 DNA: TGCAGTGCTAGAGGTACGACAGGGGACTATTCACCCCTCCACTTT. It encodes CSARGTTGDYSPLHF.

The CDR3 here is CATRQGDSPLHF. CDR3 nucleotides: TGTGCCACGCGACAGGGAGATTCACCCCTCCACTTT. This chain joins TRBV6-6 and TRBJ1-6, with 7 bases matching TRBD1. Trimming took 10 bases from V and 8 from J; bases not matched to a gene: 5. The CDR3 length is 12 residues. Germline V gene sequence: CDR1 MNHNY, CDR2 SVGAGI (reference sequence).